Shown below are 3 T cell receptor beta chains from a single sample sequenced in a study of Ad26.COV2.S vaccination and SARS-CoV-2 variants. Sequenced by immunoSEQ multiplex PCR; TCRdb stores in-frame clones only, minus some. The data contain a few hundred thousand clones, about 91% of them singletons. As to treatment: roughly 20 received Ad26.COV2.S at low or high dose, single or two shots; roughly five received placebo; per-sample allocation not given. Repertoires come from day 63 after the first vaccine or placebo injection. Here the sequenced sample was peripheral blood, taken in a trial of Ad26.COV2.S vaccine versus placebo. The source is a person aged 18-60 years who received the Ad26.COV2.S COVID-19 vaccine or a placebo.

The rearrangement joins TRBV5-6 to TRBJ2-7, with a tentative D call TRBD2 (5 bases). This CDR3 region has 14 residues. Trimming removed 3 bases from V and 3 bases from J, with 13 bases in between. CDR1 is SGHDT, CDR2 YYEEEE, per germline. CDR3 residues: CASSSGLAVYEQYF. CDR3 coding DNA: TGTGCCAGCAGCTCCGGACTGGCTGTCTACGAGCAGTACTTC.

The chain couples TRBV3-1 (or the pseudogene TRBV3-2) to TRBJ2-3; D possibly matches TRBD1 or TRBD2 (6 bases each). Germline CDR1 reads LGHDT; CDR2 reads YNNKEL (reference sequence). This CDR3 region has 13 residues. Trimming took off 5 bases at V and 4 bases at J, with 10 bases between the two ends. CDR3 DNA sequence: TGTGCCAGCAGCAGGGGGGTGTCAGATACGCAGTATTTT. Encoded protein: CASSRGVSDTQYF.

The chain links TRBV4-2 to TRBJ1-3; D is ambiguous. The CDR3 runs to 16 residues. Trimming took 3 bases from V and 0 from J, leaving 12 bases between them. Germline CDR1 LGHNA, CDR2 YNFKEQ. The CDR3: CASSQEHGTSGNTIYF. The CDR3 nucleotides are TGTGCCAGCAGCCAGGAGCACGGAACCTCTGGAAACACCATATATTTT.